The TCR beta chain described here comes from a study of CD8 T cells in Susac syndrome. Germline CDR1 is MGHRA and CDR2 is YSYEKL. V was clipped by 0 bases and J by 1 base; unmatched bases: 4. CDR3 length: 16 amino acids. This clonotype is a singleton in its sample. The RNA input was roughly 0.45 to 1 ug, and it was reverse transcribed with random hexamers. An immunoSEQ multiplex PCR generated amplified TCR beta CDR3 products spanning 54 Vbeta and 13 Jbeta. From the immunoSEQ multiplex PCR reads, TCRdb called clonotypes with MiXCR, one entry per CDR3 protein. The sample holds under 350,000 distinct CDR3 sequences, approximately 90% seen once.

This receptor was identified in a human donor with multiple sclerosis. Sequencing input: CD4+ T cells from PBMCs. The chain uses TRBV4-1 and TRBJ2-5; 8 bases match TRBD1. CDR3 sequence reads: CASSQDGTGVQETQYF. The CDR3 DNA reads as TGCGCCAGCAGCCAAGACGGGACAGGCGTCCAAGAGACCCAGTACTTC.